This is a list of T cell receptor beta chains from one sample in a study of post-analysis software for immune sequencing data. One entry per CDR3 protein results from TCRdb running MiXCR on the PCR reads. The table lists 400,000 to 500,000 distinct CDR3 sequences, approximately 39% of them singletons. The material sequenced was blood. These receptor sequences come from a girl under 10 years old with multiple sclerosis. Both conserved end residues are part of each CDR3. Each record gives: J gene, clone size, D gene, V gene, CDR3 DNA, CDR3 protein. D genes are given only for firm matches. For some rows the clone size is stated as once, few or many, or as a class when expanded; others skip it.

TRBJ2-1 | - | - | TRBV6-5 | TGTGCCAGCAGTTACGGGCTCAATGAGCAGTTCTTC | CASSYGLNEQFF
TRBJ2-7 | - | TRBD2 | TRBV4-1 | TGCGCCAGCAGCCAAGGTGTTAGCGGGAGCTACGAGCAGTACTTC | CASSQGVSGSYEQYF
TRBJ2-5 | - | TRBD1 | TRBV5-1 | TGCGCCAGCAGCCCGGATGGGACAGGGTGGACCCAGTACTTC | CASSPDGTGWTQYF
TRBJ2-1 | - | TRBD2 | TRBV5-1 | TGCGCCAGCAAACTAGCGGGAGGTGGTGAGCAGTTCTTC | CASKLAGGGEQFF
TRBJ1-2 | - | - | TRBV24-1 | TGTGCCACCAGTGAGTCTGGACAGTACTATGGCTACACCTTC | CATSESGQYYGYTF
TRBJ1-5 | - | - | TRBV27 | TGTGCCAGCAGTTTATCGTGGGGGAAGAGACTGCACACAAACAACAATCAGCCCCAGCATTTT | CASSLSWGKRLHTNNNQPQHF
TRBJ2-7 | few | TRBD2 | TRBV11-1 | TGTGCCAGCAGCTTAATGACTAGCTATCTCGAGCAGTACTTC | CASSLMTSYLEQYF
TRBJ1-5 | - | - | TRBV12-3/TRBV12-4 | TGTGCCAGCAGCTGGGACAACAATCAGCCCCAGCATTTT | CASSWDNNQPQHF
TRBJ2-7 | - | TRBD1 | TRBV28 | TGTGCCAGCGCCATGACAGGGAACTCCTACGAGCAGTACTTC | CASAMTGNSYEQYF
TRBJ2-7 | many | - | TRBV4-3 | TGCGCCAGCAGCCAAGCCTGGGGCCAGAGGACAGGGAGGGACGAGCAGTACTTC | CASSQAWGQRTGRDEQYF
TRBJ1-6 | - | - | TRBV25-1 | TGTGCCAGCAGTGCACACCCAGGGAATCTGTATAATTCACCCCTCCACTTT | CASSAHPGNLYNSPLHF
TRBJ2-7 | many | TRBD1 | TRBV7-2 | TGTGCCAGCAGCTTAGATCAGATAAGGCGACAGGGGATAGCCTACGAGCAGTACTTC | CASSLDQIRRQGIAYEQYF
TRBJ1-2 | many | - | TRBV29-1 | TGCAGCGTTGAAGGGGCCTTAGGCTACACCTTC | CSVEGALGYTF
TRBJ2-5 | few | - | TRBV7-9 | TGTGCCAGCAGCCCTAAACACAGACAAGAGACCCAGTACTTC | CASSPKHRQETQYF
TRBJ2-2 | - | TRBD1 | TRBV3-1 | TGTGCCAGCAGCCAGGAAGGGGGCTGGAACACCGGGGAGCTGTTTTTT | CASSQEGGWNTGELFF
TRBJ1-4 | - | - | TRBV20-1 | TGCAGTGCTCTGCAGGGCGCAACTAGTGAAAAACTGTTTTTT | CSALQGATSEKLFF
TRBJ1-2 | - | - | TRBV10-3 | TGTGCCATCAGTGAGGGCTACAGGGCCAATGGCTACACCTTC | CAISEGYRANGYTF
TRBJ1-5 | once | - | TRBV6-1 | TGTGCCAGCAGTGACGGGACACAACAGCCCCAGCATTTT | CASSDGTQQPQHF
TRBJ2-5 | few | TRBD2 | TRBV27 | TGTGCCAGCAGTACCTTAGCGGGGAGGGAGACCCAGTACTTC | CASSTLAGRETQYF
TRBJ1-2 | - | - | TRBV30 | TGTGCCTGGAAACCTTTGCCCTATGGCTACACCTTC | CAWKPLPYGYTF
TRBJ2-7 | few | TRBD1 | TRBV5-6 | TGTGCCAGCAGCTTGGCAGGGGGTCAATACGAGCAGTACTTC | CASSLAGGQYEQYF
TRBJ2-1 | many | - | TRBV29-1 | TGCAGCGCCGGAGGCAGGGACAATGAGCAGTTCTTC | CSAGGRDNEQFF
TRBJ2-3 | few | TRBD2 | TRBV6-2/TRBV6-3 | TGTGCCAGCAGTTACGTTAGCGGGAGGGCAGCAGATACGCAGTATTTT | CASSYVSGRAADTQYF
TRBJ2-7 | - | - | TRBV20-1 | TGCAGTGCTAGAGTGGCAGGACGGCTAGCAGGCGAGCAGTACTTC | CSARVAGRLAGEQYF
TRBJ2-1 | few | - | TRBV7-7 | TGTGCTAGCAGCCATGAGCGGGCAAATGAGCAGTTCTTC | CASSHERANEQFF
TRBJ2-5 | - | TRBD2 | TRBV14 | TGTGCCAGCAGCCAAGGGACTAGCGGGAGTGGGAAGACCCAGTACTTC | CASSQGTSGSGKTQYF
TRBJ1-5 | - | TRBD1 | TRBV5-1 | TGCGCCAGCAGCTTCGGGACAGGGGTAAATCAGCCCCAGCATTTT | CASSFGTGVNQPQHF
TRBJ2-7 | - | - | TRBV10-3 | TGTGCCATCAGTGCATCCAGCGCTTCCTCCTACGAGCAGTACTTC | CAISASSASSYEQYF
TRBJ2-5 | - | - | TRBV20-1 | TGCAGTGTTCCCGCTAGCGTGAAGAAAAAGACCCAGTACTTC | CSVPASVKKKTQYF
TRBJ1-5 | few | - | TRBV28 | TGTGCCAGCAGTCAGGGGCATCAGCCCCAGCATTTT | CASSQGHQPQHF
TRBJ1-5 | few | - | TRBV28 | TGTGCCAGCAAAATGAGAATCGACAGGAACAATCAGCCCCAGCATTTT | CASKMRIDRNNQPQHF
TRBJ1-1 | - | - | TRBV20-1 | TGCAGTGCTATCGGACAGACGAACACTGAAGCTTTCTTT | CSAIGQTNTEAFF
TRBJ2-1 | - | - | TRBV6-6 | TGTGCCAGCACCTTGCCCGGTCCCAAGGTCCATGAGCAGTTCTTC | CASTLPGPKVHEQFF
TRBJ1-2 | - | TRBD1 | TRBV4-3 | TGCGCCAGCAGCCAAGAATACGGGACAGGGGTCTATGGCTACACCTTC | CASSQEYGTGVYGYTF
TRBJ2-6 | many | - | TRBV7-2 | TGTGCCAGCAGAAACTCTGGGGCCAACGTCCTGACTTTC | CASRNSGANVLTF
TRBJ1-1 | - | - | TRBV12-3/TRBV12-4 | TGTGCCAGCAGTTTTGATCCTGAAGCTTTCTTT | CASSFDPEAFF
TRBJ1-6 | - | - | TRBV5-6 | TGTGCCAGCAGCAACGGGAATTCACCCCTCCACTTT | CASSNGNSPLHF
TRBJ1-2 | few | - | TRBV12-3/TRBV12-4 | TGTGCCAGCAGTTTTGAGAACTATGGCTACACCTTC | CASSFENYGYTF
TRBJ2-7 | few | - | TRBV27 | TGTGCCAGCAGCCGCCGGTCCTACGAGCAGTACTTC | CASSRRSYEQYF
TRBJ2-7 | - | - | TRBV28 | TGTGCCAGCGGTTTTCGGGCACTGGGGTACGAGCAGTACTTC | CASGFRALGYEQYF
TRBJ2-6 | - | TRBD2 | TRBV7-2 | TGTGCCAGCAGCGCGGACTGCGGGGGGCCTGGGGCCAACGTCCTGACTTTC | CASSADCGGPGANVLTF
TRBJ1-5 | - | - | TRBV6-2/TRBV6-3 | TGTGCCAGCAGCTCCCCGAGAGGGGTCCTAGGGCAGCCCCAGCATTTT | CASSSPRGVLGQPQHF
TRBJ1-1 | - | - | TRBV6-6 | TGTGCCAGCGGATCCCGGACCTTGAACACTGAAGCTTTCTTT | CASGSRTLNTEAFF
TRBJ1-2 | few | - | TRBV3-1 | TGTGCCAGCAGCAAGGACAGCCTGAATGGCTACACCTTC | CASSKDSLNGYTF
TRBJ1-6 | - | - | TRBV5-1 | TGCGCCAGCAGCTTGATAGGGACTCAGGGAAATTCACCCCTCCACTTT | CASSLIGTQGNSPLHF